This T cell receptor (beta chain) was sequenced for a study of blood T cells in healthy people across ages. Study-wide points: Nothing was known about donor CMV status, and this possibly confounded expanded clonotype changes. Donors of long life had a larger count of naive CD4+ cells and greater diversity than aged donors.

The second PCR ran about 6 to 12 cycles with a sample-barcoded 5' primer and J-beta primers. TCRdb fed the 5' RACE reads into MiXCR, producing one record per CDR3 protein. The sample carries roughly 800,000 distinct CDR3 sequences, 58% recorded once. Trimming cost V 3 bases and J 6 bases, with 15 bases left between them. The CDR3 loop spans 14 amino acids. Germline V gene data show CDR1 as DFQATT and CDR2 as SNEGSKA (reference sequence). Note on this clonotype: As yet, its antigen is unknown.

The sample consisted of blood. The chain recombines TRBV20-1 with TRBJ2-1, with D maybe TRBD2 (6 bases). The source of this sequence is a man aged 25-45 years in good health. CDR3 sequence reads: CSASLPGVFNEQFF. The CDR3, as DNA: TGCAGTGCTAGCCTACCGGGAGTGTTCAATGAGCAGTTCTTC.